This paragraph covers one T cell receptor (beta chain) sequence. Produced via immunoSEQ multiplex PCR; TCRdb's table is partial and in-frame only. Here the sample spans fewer than 2,500 clones, around 94% being singletons. The data were taken from a study of T cell clonotyping in hematopoietic cell transplantation. Germline V gene data show CDR1 as MGHRA and CDR2 as YSYEKL. Trimming cost V 0 bases and J 4 bases, with 12 bases left between them. CDR3 length: 15 amino acids. The source is a man aged 50 or older in good health. Some clones in this sample may be carry-over from other donors' samples. Input material: peripheral blood mononuclear cells. V is TRBV4-1 and J is TRBJ1-1; no clear D gene. The CDR3 bases are TGCGCCAGCAGCCAAGATAGGCCCTTGGGCACTGAAGCTTTCTTT. Its protein is CASSQDRPLGTEAFF.